Presented here are 18 T cell receptor beta chains from one specimen sequenced in a study of blood T cell repertoires in COVID-19 (TCRdb year 2020). The library was generated by the immunoSEQ multiplex PCR assay. Imported from immuneACCESS, the table was reduced by TCRdb to in-frame sequences with V and J called. These copies leave out some clones; in studies compared against another copy, an unresolved V gene accounts for under half, and the cause of the remainder is not known. This sample has 200,000 or so clones in its table, and around 85% of those were observed once. The top ten clones comprise about 1.3% of the sample. The sequenced sample was PBMCs or T cells enriched from blood (not recorded which). These receptor sequences come from a woman between 35 and 50 years old with acute COVID-19.

The chain has TRBV10-3 and TRBJ2-1; 11 bases are shared with TRBD2. This CDR3 spans 15 amino acids. V was clipped by 3 bases and J by 9 bases; unmatched bases: 7. CDR1 and CDR2 (germline): ENHRY, SYGVKD. In DNA form, the CDR3 reads TGTGCCATCAGTGAAACTAGCGGGAGTATTGGTGAGCAGTTCTTC. Amino acids: CAISETSGSIGEQFF.

This chain uses TRBV24-1 with TRBJ2-1; D might be TRBD1 (5 bases). V dropped 3 bases and J dropped 2 bases, with 19 bases sitting between them. This CDR3 contains 18 residues. CDR1 KGHDR and CDR2 SFDVKD come from the germline V gene. CDR3 in DNA: TGTGCCACCAGTGATATGCGGCCAGGGAAAGAGGCCTACAATGAGCAGTTCTTC. It specifies CATSDMRPGKEAYNEQFF.

V and J are TRBV10-1 and TRBJ2-4; 8 nucleotides match TRBD1. Germline V gives CDR1 WNHNN, CDR2 SYGVQD (reference sequence). Trimming cost V 6 bases and J 4 bases; bases outside gene matches: 2. The CDR3 contains 13 residues. The CDR3 sequence: CASSDRGKNIQYF. The CDR3 DNA is TGCGCCAGCAGCGACAGGGGAAAAAACATTCAGTACTTC.

V gene TRBV27 combines with J gene TRBJ1-5; maybe TRBD1 (5 bases). V lost 6 bases to trimming and J lost 4 bases, with 19 bases between them. This CDR3 is 16 amino acids long. Per germline, CDR1 MNHEY and CDR2 SMNVEV (reference sequence). The CDR3, as DNA: TGTGCCAGCAGACTTTATCCGGATGGGGGGAATCAGCCCCAGCATTTT. This codes for CASRLYPDGGNQPQHF.

This chain connects TRBV6-5 to TRBJ1-4; tentatively, D is TRBD1 (6 bases). In germline, CDR1 is MNHEY, CDR2 SVGAGI. Trimming stripped 6 bases from V and 5 bases from J, with 16 bases between. This CDR3 region has 15 residues. CDR3 sequence: CASRDRQVGNEKLFF. The DNA for the CDR3 is TGTGCCAGCAGAGACCGACAGGTCGGGAATGAAAAACTGTTTTTT.

This chain's CDR3 is CSASSGGHSWHF. Here the CDR3 DNA reads TGCAGTGCTAGTTCTGGGGGACACAGCTGGCATTTT. The chain joins TRBV20-1 to TRBJ1-5; perhaps TRBD1 as D (6 bases). Germline loops: CDR1 DFQATT, CDR2 SNEGSKA (reference sequence). The V end was cut by 3 bases, the J end by 15 bases, with 18 bases between. CDR3 length: 12 residues.

The V and J genes are TRBV9 and TRBJ2-5; 7 bases line up with TRBD2. Germline V lookup: CDR1 SGDLS, CDR2 YYNGEE. This CDR3 spans 15 amino acids. The ends lost 4 bases at V and 4 bases at J; junction bases unmatched: 10. In DNA, the CDR3 is TGTGCCAGCAGCCCGAGCGGGACGGTTCGAGAGACCCAGTACTTC. It codes for CASSPSGTVRETQYF.

Concerning this clone: Other DNA sequences within the sample encode an identical CDR3. The chain carries TRBV27 and TRBJ1-6; TRBD1 might be the D (5 bases). CDR3 length equals 15 residues. V was shortened by 3 bases and J by 4 bases, with 10 bases between the two germline ends. The germline V gene has CDR1 MNHEY and CDR2 SMNVEV (reference sequence). CDR3 sequence reads: CASSLSTVYNSPLHF. Written as DNA, the CDR3 is TGTGCCAGCAGTTTGTCGACAGTTTATAATTCACCCCTCCACTTT.

There are a few counts of this clone. This chain uses TRBV7-2 with TRBJ2-2; 9 bases agree with TRBD1. CDR1 is SGHTA and CDR2 is FQGNSA in the germline V gene. Trimming took 5 bases from V and 7 from J; bases not matched to a gene: 11. The CDR3 length is 16 residues. The CDR3 DNA is TGTGCCAGCAGCCTGAACAGGGGGCGGATCGGCGGGGAGCTGTTTTTT. Protein: CASSLNRGRIGGELFF.

V is TRBV27 and J is TRBJ2-1; D is unresolved. The CDR3 is 15 amino acids. The V gene lost 5 bases and the J gene lost 6 bases, with 17 bases spanning the gap. CDR1 and CDR2 from the germline V gene are MNHEY and SMNVEV (reference sequence). CDR3 in amino acids: CASSPQYSEINEQFF. CDR3 nucleotide sequence: TGTGCCAGCAGTCCCCAGTACTCGGAGATCAATGAGCAGTTCTTC.

This clone was found many times. The CDR3 protein is CASSPQTGLVGYTF. The CDR3 DNA reads as TGTGCCAGCAGCCCCCAGACAGGGTTAGTGGGCTACACCTTC. The genes are TRBV4-2 and TRBJ1-2, with 7 bases matching TRBD1. CDR3 length equals 14 residues. Germline-derived CDR1 and CDR2 are LGHNA and YNFKEQ. Trimming removed 4 bases from V and 8 bases from J; junction bases left unmatched: 10.

This chain's CDR3 is CASVARGGPLDTQYF. CDR3 in DNA: TGTGCCAGCGTTGCGCGCGGGGGGCCTCTGGATACGCAGTATTTT. This chain joins TRBV7-2 and TRBJ2-3, with 8 bases identical to TRBD2. V lost 8 bases to trimming and J lost 6 bases; unmatched junction nucleotides: 13. The germline CDR1 and CDR2 sequences are SGHTA and FQGNSA. The CDR3 has 15 residues.

This sequence joins TRBV6-5 and TRBJ1-5; D unclear. CDR1 and CDR2 from the germline V gene are MNHEY and SVGAGI. The CDR3 contains 14 residues. V was trimmed by 10 bases and J by 0 bases, leaving 13 bases between them. The CDR3 sequence: CATRAGDSNQPQHF. CDR3 nucleotides: TGTGCCACCAGAGCCGGGGATAGCAATCAGCCCCAGCATTTT.

The V and J genes are TRBV6-5 and TRBJ1-2; 9 nucleotides align to TRBD1. V was pared by 7 bases and J by 8 bases, with 14 bases of the junction left unmatched. Germline V lookup: CDR1 MNHEY, CDR2 SVGAGI. The CDR3 is made up of 15 amino acids. Here the CDR3 DNA reads TGTGCCAGCACCTCTTACCCGGACAGGGGTGGCGGCTACACCTTC. Its protein is CASTSYPDRGGGYTF.

Written as DNA, the CDR3 is TGTGCTAGTGGTTTCGGGGACTATCTGTATGGCTACACCTTC. Its protein is CASGFGDYLYGYTF. The rearrangement links TRBV12-5 to TRBJ1-2; perhaps TRBD1 as D (5 bases). The CDR3 covers 14 residues. V dropped 3 bases and J dropped 5 bases, with 13 bases sitting between them. Germline CDR1 and CDR2: LGHNT and FRNRAP.

The chain uses TRBV2 and TRBJ1-5, with 10 bases fitting TRBD1. CDR3 length equals 15 residues. The V segment lost 5 bases and the J segment 3 bases; nucleotides outside the gene matches: 4. In germline, CDR1 is SNHLY, CDR2 FYNNEI. CDR3 in amino acids: CASSTGQGDNQPQHF. CDR3 nucleotide sequence: TGTGCCAGCAGTACAGGACAGGGGGACAATCAGCCCCAGCATTTT.

The V call is TRBV18, the J call TRBJ1-5, with 8 bases matching TRBD1. J gave up 4 bases and V 4 bases, and 6 bases lay outside the gene matches. The CDR3 has 15 amino acids. Germline V lookup: CDR1 KGHSH, CDR2 LQKENI. This CDR3 is CASSRTGRGNQPQHF. The CDR3 DNA follows: TGTGCCAGCTCACGGACAGGGAGGGGGAATCAGCCCCAGCATTTT.

The V gene is TRBV6-5, the J gene TRBJ1-4, with 8 nucleotides matching TRBD1. Germline loops: CDR1 MNHEY, CDR2 SVGAGI. The CDR3 sequence is 14 residues long. The V segment lost 5 bases and the J segment 4 bases; nucleotides outside the gene matches: 3. CDR3 sequence: CASSRTGSNEKLFF. The CDR3 coding sequence is TGTGCCAGCAGTAGGACAGGGAGTAATGAAAAACTGTTTTTT.